Shown below are 3 T cell receptor beta chains from a single sample sequenced in a study of cytomegalovirus exposure and HLA in healthy donors. PCR primers comprised 60 Vbeta and 13 Jbeta primers. Here immunoSEQ multiplex PCR was the method, and the copy in TCRdb shows in-frame clones only, minus some. The repertoire consists of about 110,000 clones, with roughly four fifths occurring once and the leading ten covering less than 2%. The sequencing sample was made of PBMCs. The receptors were gathered from a man over 45 in good health and CMV-seronegative.

J is TRBJ2-5 and V is TRBV7-2; D remains ambiguous. CDR3 length: 15 residues. V lost 2 bases and J 2 bases, leaving 12 bases between the germline ends. CDR1 is SGHTA and CDR2 is FQGNSA in the germline V gene. The CDR3 is CASSLRRSLQETQYF. CDR3 DNA sequence: TGTGCCAGCAGCTTAAGGCGGAGCCTTCAAGAGACCCAGTACTTC.

This chain links TRBV7-3 with TRBJ1-1, with D tentatively TRBD1 (6 bases). V was clipped by 4 bases and J by 1 base, with 10 bases between them. The CDR3 is 14 amino acids. The V gene's germline CDR1 is SGHTA and CDR2 FQGTGA. The CDR3 nucleotides are TGTGCCAGCAGCTCACAGGGCACGAACACTGAAGCTTTCTTT. Protein: CASSSQGTNTEAFF.

This chain uses TRBV5-4 with TRBJ2-4, with 8 nucleotides matching TRBD1. CDR3 length: 18 residues. CDR1 is SGHNT, CDR2 YYREEE, per germline (reference sequence). V dropped 0 bases and J dropped 3; count of bases not matched to a gene: 11. CDR3 sequence reads: CASSLAKAGGLGKNIQYF. For the CDR3, the DNA is TGTGCCAGCAGCTTGGCAAAAGCAGGGGGCCTTGGCAAAAACATTCAGTACTTC.